The present TCR beta chain was sequenced within a study of neoadjuvant anti-PD-1 for oral cavity cancer. Overall study: Patients without progression received a fourth nivolumab dose around day 43, then surgical resection on days 50-56.

CDR3 length equals 13 residues. The germline V gene encodes CDR1 MNHNY and CDR2 SVGAGI (reference sequence). Trimming stripped 2 bases from V and 0 bases from J, with 3 bases between. Time point of the sample: after neoadjuvant nivolumab, at surgical resection. In this sample, this clone turned up once. PBMC libraries mostly used 450 to 600 ng of input genomic DNA, with six replicates per sample. TCRdb keeps only in-frame clones here, not all; method: immunoSEQ multiplex PCR. The repertoire holds about 32,000 clones, with more than 65% as singletons. The sample was PBMCs, taken after nivolumab (anti-PD-1) treatment. This receptor was obtained from a person aged 35-79 years with oral cavity squamous cell carcinoma. This chain links TRBV6-6 with TRBJ2-3; D is unclear. CDR3: CASSYTSTDTQYF. CDR3 DNA sequence: TGTGCCAGCAGTTACACGAGCACAGATACGCAGTATTTT.